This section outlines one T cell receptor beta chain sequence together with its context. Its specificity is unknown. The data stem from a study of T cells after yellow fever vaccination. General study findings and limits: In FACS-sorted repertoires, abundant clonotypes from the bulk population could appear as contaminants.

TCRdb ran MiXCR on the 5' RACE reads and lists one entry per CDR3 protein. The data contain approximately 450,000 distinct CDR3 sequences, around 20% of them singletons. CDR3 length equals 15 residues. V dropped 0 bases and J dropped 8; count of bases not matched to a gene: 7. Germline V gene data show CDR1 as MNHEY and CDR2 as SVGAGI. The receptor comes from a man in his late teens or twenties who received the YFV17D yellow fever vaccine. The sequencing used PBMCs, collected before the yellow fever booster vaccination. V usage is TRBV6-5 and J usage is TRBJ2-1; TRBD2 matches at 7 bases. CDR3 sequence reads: CASSYSNGGGDEQFF. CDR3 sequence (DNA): TGTGCCAGCAGTTACTCGAACGGGGGAGGGGATGAGCAGTTCTTC.